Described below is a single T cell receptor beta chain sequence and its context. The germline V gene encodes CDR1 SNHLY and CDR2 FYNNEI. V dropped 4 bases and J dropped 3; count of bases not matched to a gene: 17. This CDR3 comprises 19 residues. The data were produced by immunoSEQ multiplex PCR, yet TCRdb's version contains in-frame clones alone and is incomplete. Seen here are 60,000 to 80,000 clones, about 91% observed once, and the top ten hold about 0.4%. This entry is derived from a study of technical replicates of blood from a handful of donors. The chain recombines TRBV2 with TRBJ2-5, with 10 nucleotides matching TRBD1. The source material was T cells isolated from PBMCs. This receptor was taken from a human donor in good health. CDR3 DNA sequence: TGTGCCAGCAGTGGTTTAGGGACAGGGGATAGGGAGAAGGAAGAGACCCAGTACTTC. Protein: CASSGLGTGDREKEETQYF.